Listed below are T cell receptor beta chains from one sample, sequenced in a study of Graves' ophthalmopathy and Graves' hyperthyroidism. A single record per CDR3 protein comes from TCRdb applying MiXCR to the multiplex PCR reads. Found here are roughly 1.1 million distinct CDR3 sequences, around a third of them singletons; the top ten hold over 8.5%. The sequenced material came from peripheral blood or thyroid tissue (not recorded which). The receptors shown here come from an adult man with Graves' hyperthyroidism. Both conserved end residues are part of each CDR3. D genes are given only for firm matches. The listing skips clone size in some rows; elsewhere it reads once, few, many or a size class.

j_call | d_call | clone_size | v_call | cdr3_nt | cdr3_aa
TRBJ1-1 | - | many | TRBV12-3/TRBV12-4 | TGTGCCAGCAGTACACCCCGGGGGCTGAACACTGAAGCTTTCTTT | CASSTPRGLNTEAFF
TRBJ2-5 | - | - | TRBV20-1 | TGCAGTGCTAGAGGTCGAGGTCGGTACTTC | CSARGRGRYF
TRBJ1-6 | - | many | TRBV20-1 | TGCAGTGCTAGAGATCCCCGAAATTCACCCCTCCACTTT | CSARDPRNSPLHF
TRBJ1-5 | TRBD1 | many | TRBV9 | TGTGCCAGCAGCAGAACAGGGGGCTTGGATCAGCCCCAGCATTTT | CASSRTGGLDQPQHF
TRBJ1-6 | - | many | TRBV7-2 | TGTGCCAGCAGCTTTCCCCGGAGTCATAATTCACCCCTCCACTTT | CASSFPRSHNSPLHF
TRBJ2-5 | TRBD2 | - | TRBV10-3 | TGTGCCATCAGTGATCTGACGGGGGGGACCCAATACTTC | CAISDLTGGTQYF
TRBJ1-5 | TRBD1 | - | TRBV29-1 | TGCAGCGTTGGGACAGGGGTGAAGCAGCCCCAGCATTTT | CSVGTGVKQPQHF
TRBJ2-7 | TRBD1 | many | TRBV10-3 | TGTGCCATCAGTCCCGGGACAGGGTTCGAGCAGTACTTC | CAISPGTGFEQYF
TRBJ1-2 | TRBD1 | many | TRBV15 | TGTGCCACCAGCACTCAAACAGGGGCCCGTGGCTACACCTTC | CATSTQTGARGYTF
TRBJ2-7 | - | - | TRBV20-1 | TGCAGTGCCGTCCAGAGGGGACATCTCTACGAGCAGTACTTC | CSAVQRGHLYEQYF
TRBJ2-5 | TRBD2 | - | TRBV7-8 | TGTGCCAGCAGCGTAGTTCCGAGCGGGACCCGCCAAGAGACCCAGTACTTC | CASSVVPSGTRQETQYF
TRBJ1-2 | - | many | TRBV10-3 | TGTGCCATCAGTGATAGCTCCAAGGAGCTCCAATATGGCTACACCTTC | CAISDSSKELQYGYTF
TRBJ1-1 | TRBD1 | few | TRBV2 | TGTGCCAGCAGTGGGAGGACAGGGGAACCTGAAGCTTTCTTT | CASSGRTGEPEAFF
TRBJ1-2 | TRBD1 | - | TRBV7-8 | TGTGCCCGTCAGGACAGGGGGAACTATGGCTACACCTTC | CARQDRGNYGYTF
TRBJ1-3 | TRBD1 | few | TRBV12-3/TRBV12-4 | TGTGCCAGCAGTTCAAGAGGGGACAGGGGAACCGCTGGAAACACCATATATTTT | CASSSRGDRGTAGNTIYF
TRBJ1-3 | - | few | TRBV12-3/TRBV12-4 | TGTGCCAGCAGCTCCTGGGGCAGGGGCTCTGGAAACACCATATATTTT | CASSSWGRGSGNTIYF
TRBJ1-2 | - | many | TRBV10-3 | TGTGCCATCACCCAGACAGGTCATGGCTACACCTTC | CAITQTGHGYTF
TRBJ2-5 | - | few | TRBV12-3/TRBV12-4 | TGTGCCAGCAGTGAACTAGCTCAGACCCAGTACTTC | CASSELAQTQYF
TRBJ1-1 | TRBD1 | few | TRBV9 | TGTGCTAGACCGACAGGGCGCCGGACTGAAGCTTTCTTT | CARPTGRRTEAFF
TRBJ1-6 | - | once | TRBV24-1 | TGTGCCAGCAGTTTGGTTTTTGCGAATAATTCACCCCTCCACTTT | CASSLVFANNSPLHF